One sample yielded the 14 T cell receptor beta chains listed below, sequenced in a study of neurological immune-mediated disorders (dated by TCRdb to between 2019 and 2020). Library preparation was by 5' RACE. TCRdb shows the sequencer as Illumina HiSeq 2500. TCRdb applied fastp at Q25 and MiXCR to the public reads, then kept only in-frame beta chains. Every CDR3 protein is listed once, alongside the most common genes and DNA of its rows. For this sample the table gives 25,000 to 30,000 distinct CDR3 sequences, of which approximately 6.6% were detected only once. Jointly, the top ten make up about 8.1% of the sample. Sequencing used PBMCs. The source is a woman aged 50 to 65 in good health.

This clonotype was detected ten times or more. This rearrangement joins TRBV28 to TRBJ1-5; D ambiguous. The germline CDR1 and CDR2 sequences are MDHEN and SYDVKM. The CDR3 sequence is 13 residues long. The DNA of the CDR3 is TGTGCTATCGCAGGTTGGGGCAATCAGCCCCAGCATTTT. As protein: CAIAGWGNQPQHF. Combining the CDR3 with reference TRBV28 and TRBJ1-5 gives the whole variable domain DVKVTQSSRYLVKRTGEKVFLECVQDMDHENMFWYRQDPGLGLRLIYFSYDVKMKEKGDIPEGYSVSREKKERFSLILESASTNQTSMYLCAIAGWGNQPQHFGDGTRLSIL.

In this sample, this clonotype turned up many times. The gene calls are TRBV14 and TRBJ2-1; D unclear. Germline V gene sequence: CDR1 SGHDN, CDR2 FVKESK. Trimming stripped 1 base from V and 9 bases from J, with 10 bases between. The CDR3 length is 13 residues. The CDR3 loop reads CASSQVWGTEQFF. CDR3 DNA sequence: TGTGCCAGCAGCCAAGTGTGGGGTACTGAGCAGTTCTTC.

This clonotype was seen at least ten times. The rearrangement joins TRBV4-1 to TRBJ2-3; 10 nucleotides agree with TRBD2. The ends lost 4 bases at V and 4 bases at J; junction bases unmatched: 5. The CDR3 has 15 residues. The germline CDR1 and CDR2 sequences are MGHRA and YSYEKL. Here the CDR3 DNA reads TGCGCCAGCAGCCCCCCTAGCGGGGGTGCAGATACGCAGTATTTT. It yields the protein CASSPPSGGADTQYF.

There are many counts of this clonotype. The chain recombines TRBV5-1 with TRBJ2-2, with 7 bases aligning to TRBD1. Germline V gene data show CDR1 as SGHRS and CDR2 as YFSETQ. Losses at the gene ends were 1 base for V and 2 bases for J; bases not matched to a gene: 14. The CDR3 consists of 19 residues. The CDR3, as DNA: TGCGCCAGCAGCTTGTTTACGAGGCTACGACAGGGCAACACCGGGGAGCTGTTTTTT. This codes for CASSLFTRLRQGNTGELFF. The full variable domain, its missing parts supplied by reference TRBV5-1 and TRBJ2-2, is KAGVTQTPRYLIKTRGQQVTLSCSPISGHRSVSWYQQTPGQGLQFLFEYFSETQRNKGNFPGRFSGRQFSNSRSEMNVSTLELGDSALYLCASSLFTRLRQGNTGELFFGEGSRLTVL.

This clonotype is medium-sized (0.01 to 0.1%) by share. The chain recombines TRBV9 with TRBJ1-5; D is uncertain. The V end was cut by 3 bases, the J end by 4 bases, with 8 bases between. The CDR3 runs to 13 residues. Germline CDR1 reads SGDLS; CDR2 reads YYNGEE. For the CDR3, the DNA is TGTGCCAGCAGCGGGACGGAGAATCAGCCCCAGCATTTT. Translating gives CASSGTENQPQHF.

This clonotype was counted at least ten times. V and J are TRBV10-1 and TRBJ2-3; D is ambiguous. CDR3 length equals 12 residues. Trimming stripped 8 bases from V and 6 bases from J, with 12 bases between. Looked up from germline, CDR1 is WNHNN and CDR2 is SYGVQD (reference sequence). The CDR3 bases are TGCGCCAGCGCTGGCCGGGTGGATACGCAGTATTTT. Translation gives CASAGRVDTQYF.

This clonotype has at least ten counts. V is TRBV20-1 and J is TRBJ2-1, with TRBD1 matching 7 bases. The germline gives CDR1 DFQATT, CDR2 SNEGSKA (reference sequence). The CDR3 spans 12 residues. Unmatched junction bases numbered 5, after V lost 6 bases and J lost 6 bases. The CDR3 reads CSAKTGSNEQFF. The CDR3, as DNA: TGCAGTGCCAAGACAGGGAGCAATGAGCAGTTCTTC.

In its sample, this clonotype was seen a few times. This chain connects TRBV2 to TRBJ2-1, with 11 bases fitting TRBD2. V dropped 6 bases and J dropped 5; count of bases not matched to a gene: 6. This CDR3 is 15 amino acids long. The germline gives CDR1 SNHLY, CDR2 FYNNEI. This CDR3 is CASSYSGGANNEQFF. As DNA, the CDR3 is TGTGCCAGCAGCTATAGCGGGGGGGCTAACAATGAGCAGTTCTTC. Together with reference TRBV2 and TRBJ2-1, the CDR3 gives the full variable domain: EPEVTQTPSHQVTQMGQEVILRCVPISNHLYFYWYRQILGQKVEFLVSFYNNEISEKSEIFDDQFSVERPDGSNFTLKIRSTKLEDSAMYFCASSYSGGANNEQFFGPGTRLTVL.

This clonotype has at least ten counts. V gene TRBV7-3 combines with J gene TRBJ2-2, with D possibly being TRBD2 (5 bases). The V gene's germline CDR1 is SGHTA and CDR2 FQGTGA. The CDR3 is 15 residues long. V was pared by 0 bases and J by 7 bases, with 12 bases between. CDR3 DNA: TGTGCCAGCAGCTTAACGGGCACTCGGGGCGGGGAGCTGTTTTTT. Protein: CASSLTGTRGGELFF.

This clonotype appeared many times. CDR3 bases: TGTGCCAGCAGTTACGGGGACAGCATGGCCCAGTACTTC. It codes for CASSYGDSMAQYF. The genes are TRBV6-6 and TRBJ2-5; 7 positions agree with TRBD1. The J segment lost 9 bases and the V segment lost 2 bases, leaving 6 bases of the junction unmatched. The CDR3 covers 13 residues. Germline-derived CDR1 and CDR2 are MNHNY and SVGAGI (reference sequence).

Relative to its sample, this clonotype is medium-sized. The J gene is TRBJ2-1, the V gene TRBV18; TRBD2 agrees at 12 bases. The V and J ends lost 5 bases and 9 bases, in that order; junction bases with no gene match: 8. CDR1 and CDR2 (germline): KGHSH, LQKENI. The CDR3 extends over 15 amino acids. DNA for the CDR3: TGTGCCAGCTCAAAAGAGACTAGCGGGGGTATTGAGCAGTTCTTC. It yields the protein CASSKETSGGIEQFF.

This clonotype came up many times. The chain uses TRBV7-2 and TRBJ2-2; D not certain. Trimming left V 4 bases short and J 0 bases short, with 9 bases between. This CDR3 is 15 amino acids long. CDR1 and CDR2 (germline): SGHTA, FQGNSA. In DNA form, the CDR3 reads TGTGCCAGCAGCTCCCCCTGGCCGAACACCGGGGAGCTGTTTTTT. It specifies CASSSPWPNTGELFF.

This clonotype has at least ten counts. This rearrangement joins TRBV6-5 to TRBJ1-1; D is undetermined. This CDR3 comprises 14 residues. Germline V gives CDR1 MNHEY, CDR2 SVGAGI. Trimming stripped 6 bases from V and 0 bases from J, with 11 bases between. CDR3 sequence: CASRLRLLNTEAFF. CDR3 DNA: TGTGCCAGCAGACTCAGGTTATTGAACACTGAAGCTTTCTTT.

This clonotype was seen at least ten times. The chain joins TRBV18 to TRBJ1-6; D is unresolved. Trimming shortened V by 0 bases and J by 7 bases, and 7 bases separated the two germline ends. Germline CDR1 and CDR2: KGHSH and LQKENI. The CDR3 loop spans 14 amino acids. The CDR3 DNA reads TGTGCCAGCTCACCACCATACAGAAATTCACCCCTCCACTTT. This translates into CASSPPYRNSPLHF.